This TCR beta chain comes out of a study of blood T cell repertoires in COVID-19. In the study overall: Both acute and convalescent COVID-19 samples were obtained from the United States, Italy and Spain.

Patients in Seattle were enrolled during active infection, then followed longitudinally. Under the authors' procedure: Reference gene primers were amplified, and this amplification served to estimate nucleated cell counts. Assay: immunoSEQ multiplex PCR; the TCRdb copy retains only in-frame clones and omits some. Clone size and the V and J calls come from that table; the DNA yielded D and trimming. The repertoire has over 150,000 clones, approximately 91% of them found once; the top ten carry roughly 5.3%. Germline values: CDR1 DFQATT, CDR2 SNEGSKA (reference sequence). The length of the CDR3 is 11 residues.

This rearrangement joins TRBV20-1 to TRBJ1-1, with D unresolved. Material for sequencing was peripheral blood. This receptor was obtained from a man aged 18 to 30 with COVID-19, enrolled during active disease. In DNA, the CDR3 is TGCAGCGCGGTCCTTAACACTGAAGCTTTCTTT. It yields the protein CSAVLNTEAFF.